This TCR beta chain was retrieved from a study of beta chain features in type 1 diabetes. Study in general: There were approximately 100,000,000 sorted cells examined across all samples.

Isolated RNA was reverse transcribed in full, so expressed TCRB transcripts were sequenced. Some 3.8 million reads, on average, came from each naive, central memory and regulatory T cell sample. Measured with immunoSEQ multiplex PCR; TCRdb has only the in-frame clones, and not every one. The table shows 200,000 to 250,000 clones, with around 26% occurring only once. Germline CDR1 is SEHNR and CDR2 is FQNEAQ (reference sequence). The CDR3 loop spans 14 amino acids. Study-wide findings and caveats: The VDJ junctions of type 1 diabetes patients carried fewer insertions and more deletions.

Comments on this clone: What it binds is unknown.

This sequence originates from a man aged 25 to 40 in good health. Sequencing was performed on central memory CD4+ T cells from blood. V gene TRBV7-9 combines with J gene TRBJ2-5; 7 nucleotides match TRBD1. The J call may be in error: the DNA end matches TRBJ2-7 better. CDR3 amino acids: CASSLATGALEQYF. CDR3 in DNA: TGTGCCAGCAGCTTAGCCACAGGGGCTCTCGAGCAGTACTTC.